A selection of T cell receptor beta chains follows, all from one sample in a study of T cells in Graves' hyperthyroidism and ophthalmopathy. MiXCR, applied by TCRdb to the multiplex PCR reads, yields one record per CDR3 protein. Among about 840,000 distinct CDR3 sequences listed, over 35% were seen once. The specimen was blood. The source of these receptors is a man younger than 35 with Graves' hyperthyroidism. Each CDR3 is given with its conserved first and last residue. The D gene is left open where the match is weak. The listing skips clone size in some rows; elsewhere it reads once, few, many or a size class.

v_call	j_call	clone_size	d_call	cdr3_nt	cdr3_aa
TRBV7-9	TRBJ1-3	.	TRBD1	TGTGCCAGCAGCCCATTGCCGGGACAGGGGATTAACTCTGGAAACACCATATATTTT	CASSPLPGQGINSGNTIYF
TRBV29-1	TRBJ1-1	few	.	TGCAGCGGTCTCGGAGGGGAGGTGAACACTGAAGCTTTCTTT	CSGLGGEVNTEAFF
TRBV7-6	TRBJ2-2	.	.	TGTGCCAGCGGCCTTTTCGCGGGGAACACCGGGGAGCTGTTTTTT	CASGLFAGNTGELFF
TRBV29-1	TRBJ2-7	many	TRBD1	TGCAGCGTTGACGAAGGACAGGGTTTAAGCGAGCAGTACTTC	CSVDEGQGLSEQYF
TRBV12-3/TRBV12-4	TRBJ1-1	.	TRBD1	TGTGCCAGCAACCTGCCGGGACAGGGCACTGAAGCTTTCTTT	CASNLPGQGTEAFF
TRBV7-9	TRBJ1-1	many	.	TGTGCCAGCAGCTCGACCCAGGACAAGCTGAAAGCTTTCTTT	CASSSTQDKLKAFF
TRBV24-1	TRBJ2-5	many	.	TGTGCCACCAGTGATTCAGGGGCAACGACCCAGTACTTC	CATSDSGATTQYF
TRBV10-3	TRBJ2-5	.	.	TGTGCCACCAAGGGGACGGGGCCACAAGAGACCCAGTACTTC	CATKGTGPQETQYF
TRBV7-4	TRBJ2-7	.	.	TGTGCCAGCAGCTTAGGGGACCCGAGCTCCTACGAGCAGTACTTC	CASSLGDPSSYEQYF
TRBV19	TRBJ1-1	many	.	TGTGCCAGTAGTATTGGGGACGACACTGAAGCTTTCTTT	CASSIGDDTEAFF
TRBV19	TRBJ1-5	many	.	TGTGCCAGTCAGGGACACTCTAGCAATCAGCCCCAGCATTTT	CASQGHSSNQPQHF
TRBV29-1	TRBJ2-7	many	TRBD2	TGCAGCGCCGGAGGGACTAGCGAGTACGAGCAGTACTTC	CSAGGTSEYEQYF
TRBV12-3/TRBV12-4	TRBJ1-6	.	.	TGTGCCAGCAGGTGGGAAGACGGTATTAATTCACCCCTCCACTTT	CASRWEDGINSPLHF
TRBV5-6	TRBJ2-5	.	TRBD1	TGTGCCAGTTTCTCGGGACAGGGCAGAGAGACCCAGTACTTC	CASFSGQGRETQYF
TRBV7-2	TRBJ2-5	.	.	TGTGCCAGCAGTTCATGGGGCAGGGAAGAGACCCAGTACTTC	CASSSWGREETQYF
TRBV19	TRBJ1-1	few	.	TGTGCCAGTAGTATTTTGGGTACAGGGAGTGGGACTGAAGCTTTCTTT	CASSILGTGSGTEAFF
TRBV19	TRBJ1-1	many	.	TGTGCCAGTAGTATAAGCAGCTACACTGAAGCTTTCTTT	CASSISSYTEAFF
TRBV6-6	TRBJ2-6	many	.	TGTGCCAGCAGTGTTGAGGGTCCCTACTCTGGGGCCAACGTCCTGACTTTC	CASSVEGPYSGANVLTF